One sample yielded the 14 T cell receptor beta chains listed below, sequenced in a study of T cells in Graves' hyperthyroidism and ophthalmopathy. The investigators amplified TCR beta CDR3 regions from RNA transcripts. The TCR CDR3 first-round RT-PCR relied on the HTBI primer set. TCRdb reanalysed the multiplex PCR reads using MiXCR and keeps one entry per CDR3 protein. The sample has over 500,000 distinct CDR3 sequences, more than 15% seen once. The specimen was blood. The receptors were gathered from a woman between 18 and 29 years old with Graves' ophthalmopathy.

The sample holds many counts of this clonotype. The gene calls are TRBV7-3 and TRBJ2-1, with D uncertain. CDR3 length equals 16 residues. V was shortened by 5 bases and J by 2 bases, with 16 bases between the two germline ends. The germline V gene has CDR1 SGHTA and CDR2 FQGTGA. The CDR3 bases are TGTGCCAGCAGCCCCCCCGGCGTCCTCCCCTACAATGAGCAGTTCTTC. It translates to CASSPPGVLPYNEQFF.

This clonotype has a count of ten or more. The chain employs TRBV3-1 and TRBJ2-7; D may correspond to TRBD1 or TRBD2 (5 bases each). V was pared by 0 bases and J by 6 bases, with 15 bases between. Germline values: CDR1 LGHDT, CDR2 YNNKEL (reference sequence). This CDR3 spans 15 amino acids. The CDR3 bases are TGTGCCAGCAGCCAAGATGGTCCCAGGGCGGGCGAGCAGTACTTC. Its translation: CASSQDGPRAGEQYF.

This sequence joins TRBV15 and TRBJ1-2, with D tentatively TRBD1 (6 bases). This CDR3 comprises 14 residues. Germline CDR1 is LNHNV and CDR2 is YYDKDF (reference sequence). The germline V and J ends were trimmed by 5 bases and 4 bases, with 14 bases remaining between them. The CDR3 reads CATSRGWDIYGYTF. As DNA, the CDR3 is TGTGCCACCAGCCGCGGGTGGGACATCTATGGCTACACCTTC.

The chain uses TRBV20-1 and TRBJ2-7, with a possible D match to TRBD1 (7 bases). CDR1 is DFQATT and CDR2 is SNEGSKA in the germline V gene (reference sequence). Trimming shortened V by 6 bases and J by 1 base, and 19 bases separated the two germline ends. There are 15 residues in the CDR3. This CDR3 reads CSAPSIRGESYEQYF. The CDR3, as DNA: TGCAGTGCCCCCTCTATCAGGGGGGAGTCCTACGAGCAGTACTTC.

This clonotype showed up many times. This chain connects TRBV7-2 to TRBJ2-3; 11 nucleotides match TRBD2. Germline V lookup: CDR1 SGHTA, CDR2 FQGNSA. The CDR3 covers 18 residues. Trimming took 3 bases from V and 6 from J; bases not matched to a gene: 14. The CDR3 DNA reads TGTGCCAGCAGCTTCCCCTTAGCGGGGGGGAGCGTCCGTGATACGCAGTATTTT. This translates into CASSFPLAGGSVRDTQYF.

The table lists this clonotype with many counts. The CDR3 sequence: CASSPSTEREYYGYTF. The CDR3 DNA sequence: TGTGCCAGCAGTCCATCAACAGAAAGAGAATACTATGGCTACACCTTC. The chain is built from TRBV27 and TRBJ1-2; D remains unclear. Trimming left V 5 bases short and J 3 bases short, with 19 bases between. The germline CDR1 and CDR2 sequences are MNHEY and SMNVEV (reference sequence). This CDR3 has 16 residues.

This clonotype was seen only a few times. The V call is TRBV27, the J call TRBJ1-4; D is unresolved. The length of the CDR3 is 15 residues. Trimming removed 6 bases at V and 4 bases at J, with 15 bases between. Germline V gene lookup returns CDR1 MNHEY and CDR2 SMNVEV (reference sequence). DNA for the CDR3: TGTGCCAGCAGGGGAAGGAAGCTTAGTAATGAAAAACTGTTTTTT. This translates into CASRGRKLSNEKLFF.

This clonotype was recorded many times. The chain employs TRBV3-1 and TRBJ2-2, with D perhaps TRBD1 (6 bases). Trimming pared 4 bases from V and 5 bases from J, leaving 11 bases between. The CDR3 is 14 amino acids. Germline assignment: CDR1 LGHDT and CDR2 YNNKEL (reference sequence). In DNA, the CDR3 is TGTGCCAGCAGCCCGAACAGGGAAACCGGGGAGCTGTTTTTT. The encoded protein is CASSPNRETGELFF.

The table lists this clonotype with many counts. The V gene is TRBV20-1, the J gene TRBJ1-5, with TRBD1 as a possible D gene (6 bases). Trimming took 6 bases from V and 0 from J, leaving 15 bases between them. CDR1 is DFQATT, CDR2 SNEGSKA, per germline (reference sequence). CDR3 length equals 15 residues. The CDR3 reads CSAGQGPDSNQPQHF. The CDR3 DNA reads TGCAGTGCGGGTCAGGGGCCCGATAGCAATCAGCCCCAGCATTTT.

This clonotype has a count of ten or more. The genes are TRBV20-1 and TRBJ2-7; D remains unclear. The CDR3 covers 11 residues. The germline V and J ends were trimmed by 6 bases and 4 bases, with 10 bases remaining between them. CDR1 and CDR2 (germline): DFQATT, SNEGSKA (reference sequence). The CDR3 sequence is CSAMTYYEQYF. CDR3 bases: TGCAGTGCAATGACTTATTACGAGCAGTACTTC.

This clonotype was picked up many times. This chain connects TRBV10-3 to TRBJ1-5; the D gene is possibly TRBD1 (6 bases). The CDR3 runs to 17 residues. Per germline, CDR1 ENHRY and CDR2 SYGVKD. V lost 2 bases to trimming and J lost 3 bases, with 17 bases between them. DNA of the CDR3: TGTGCCATCAGTGAGCGGTGGTTAGGGGGGCCCAATCAGCCCCAGCATTTT. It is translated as CAISERWLGGPNQPQHF.

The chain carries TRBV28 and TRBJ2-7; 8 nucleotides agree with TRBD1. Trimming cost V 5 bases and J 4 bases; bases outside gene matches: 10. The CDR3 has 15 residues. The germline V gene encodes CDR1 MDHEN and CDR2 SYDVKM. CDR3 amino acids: CASSVIRTGLYEQYF. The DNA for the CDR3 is TGTGCCAGCAGTGTTATCAGGACAGGGCTTTACGAGCAGTACTTC.

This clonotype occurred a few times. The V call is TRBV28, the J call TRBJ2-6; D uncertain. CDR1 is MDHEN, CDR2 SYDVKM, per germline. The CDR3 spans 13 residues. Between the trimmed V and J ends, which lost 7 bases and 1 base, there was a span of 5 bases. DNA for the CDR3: TGTGCCAGCACTCTGTCTGGGGCCAACGTCCTGACTTTC. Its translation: CASTLSGANVLTF.

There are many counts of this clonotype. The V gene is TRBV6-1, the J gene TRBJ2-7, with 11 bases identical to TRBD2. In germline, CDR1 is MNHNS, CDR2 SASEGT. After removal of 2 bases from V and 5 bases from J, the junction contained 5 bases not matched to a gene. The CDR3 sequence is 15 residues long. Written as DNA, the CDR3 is TGTGCCAGCAGTGAACTAGCGGGGGGCATCCACGAGCAGTACTTC. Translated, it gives CASSELAGGIHEQYF.